The present T cell receptor beta chain was sequenced within a study of Graves' ophthalmopathy and Graves' hyperthyroidism. Turning to the study itself: Sampling took place at initial diagnosis, with peripheral blood obtained before any treatment.

CDR3 regions of TCR beta were amplified from RNA transcripts. Amplification began with first-round RT-PCR using HTBI primers, then second-round multiplex PCR was performed. TCRdb ran MiXCR on the multiplex PCR reads and lists one entry per CDR3 protein. The table lists about 400,000 distinct CDR3 sequences, under 25% of them singletons. By definition, stable hyperthyroidism involved no ophthalmopathy within 18 months of follow-up. Approximately 10 ml of fresh blood yielded the PBMCs by density gradient. The CDR3 is 13 residues long. Per the germline V gene, CDR1 is DFQATT and CDR2 is SNEGSKA (reference sequence). The V end lost 0 bases, the J end lost 0 bases, and 6 bases lay between the germline ends. The sample holds many counts of this clonotype.

Sequencing was carried out using peripheral blood. This sequence was found in a woman aged 18-29 years with stable Graves' hyperthyroidism. The V gene is TRBV20-1, the J gene TRBJ2-7; D unclear. The CDR3 DNA reads TGCAGTGCTAGAGACACGGACTCCTACGAGCAGTACTTC. Protein sequence: CSARDTDSYEQYF.